Presented here are 19 T cell receptor beta chains from one specimen sequenced in a study of long-term antiretroviral therapy in people with HIV. Running of the v3.0 immunoSEQ assay took place at survey level. Sequenced by immunoSEQ multiplex PCR; TCRdb stores in-frame clones only, minus some. The repertoire consists of tens of thousands of clones, with about 88% occurring once and the leading ten covering 2.5% to 3.5%. The material was unsorted PBMCs, obtained 0.8 years after starting antiretroviral therapy. The receptors here all came from a young woman with HIV.

The chain couples TRBV5-4 to TRBJ2-4; 9 bases fit TRBD1. The CDR3 length is 14 residues. Germline trimming cut 0 bases from V and 5 bases from J; bases unmatched to any gene: 0. Germline V gene data show CDR1 as SGHNT and CDR2 as YYREEE (reference sequence). Here the CDR3 DNA reads TGTGCCAGCAGCTTGGGGGACAGGGAAAACATTCAGTACTTC. Encoded protein: CASSLGDRENIQYF.

J is TRBJ1-2 and V is TRBV2, with a tentative D call TRBD1 (6 bases). Germline V gene data show CDR1 as SNHLY and CDR2 as FYNNEI. Trimming removed 1 base from V and 8 bases from J, with 14 bases in between. The CDR3 runs 14 residues. This chain's CDR3 is CASSEDRASTGYTF. The CDR3, as DNA: TGTGCCAGCAGTGAAGACAGGGCCTCAACGGGCTACACCTTC.

This chain links TRBV6-5 with TRBJ1-5; 8 bases fit TRBD1. CDR3 length: 15 amino acids. Germline CDR1 reads MNHEY; CDR2 reads SVGAGI. V shed 2 bases and J 7 bases; nucleotides not matched to a gene: 7. In nucleotides, the CDR3 is TGTGCCAGCAGTTACCATGGACAGGGTGCCCAGCCCCAGCATTTT. Translating gives CASSYHGQGAQPQHF.

The rearrangement links TRBV6-6 to TRBJ2-7; 9 bases fit TRBD1. The V gene end was trimmed by 5 bases and the J gene end by 9 bases; junction bases not matched to a gene: 11. CDR3 length equals 14 residues. CDR1 and CDR2 from the germline V gene are MNHNY and SVGAGI (reference sequence). CDR3 coding DNA: TGTGCCAGCAGTGGGACCCGGGACAGGGTGGCGCAGTACTTC. Residues: CASSGTRDRVAQYF.

J is TRBJ2-7 and V is TRBV28, with unresolved D. The CDR3 consists of 13 residues. Per germline, CDR1 MDHEN and CDR2 SYDVKM. Trimming left V 6 bases short and J 0 bases short, with 9 bases between. DNA for the CDR3: TGTGCCAGCAGCCTTACGAGCTCCTACGAGCAGTACTTC. This gives the protein CASSLTSSYEQYF. The entire variable domain, with the rest obtained from reference TRBV28 and TRBJ2-7, is as follows: DVKVTQSSRYLVKRTGEKVFLECVQDMDHENMFWYRQDPGLGLRLIYFSYDVKMKEKGDIPEGYSVSREKKERFSLILESASTNQTSMYLCASSLTSSYEQYFGPGTRLTVT.

The chain recombines TRBV11-3 with TRBJ2-2; TRBD2 agrees at 10 bases. V dropped 4 bases and J dropped 6; count of bases not matched to a gene: 11. CDR3 length equals 17 residues. The germline V gene has CDR1 SGHNT and CDR2 YENEEA. The CDR3 loop reads CASSSISLAGEAGELFF. The CDR3, as DNA: TGTGCCAGCAGCTCGATCTCGCTAGCGGGAGAAGCCGGGGAGCTGTTTTTT.

The chain combines TRBV4-3 with TRBJ1-4, with TRBD1 identical over 9 bases. V was pared by 3 bases and J by 7 bases, with 15 bases of the junction left unmatched. There are 18 residues in the CDR3. Germline V gives CDR1 LGHNA, CDR2 YSLEER. CDR3 residues: CASSHLKAVGQGAEKLFF. In DNA, the CDR3 is TGCGCCAGCAGCCATCTTAAAGCTGTGGGACAGGGCGCTGAAAAACTGTTTTTT.

The rearrangement joins TRBV4-3 to TRBJ2-1; possibly TRBD2 for D (5 bases). V was trimmed by 4 bases and J by 10 bases, leaving 14 bases between them. The CDR3 consists of 13 residues. Germline-derived CDR1 and CDR2 are LGHNA and YSLEER. The CDR3 loop is CASSPQVRREQFF. The DNA of the CDR3 is TGCGCCAGCAGCCCCCAAGTCCGGAGGGAGCAGTTCTTC.

This chain joins TRBV29-1 and TRBJ1-2; D gene ambiguous. V was shortened by 4 bases and J by 3 bases, with 12 bases between the two germline ends. Germline V gene data show CDR1 as SQVTM and CDR2 as ANQGSEA. This CDR3 region has 13 residues. The CDR3 nucleotides read TGCAGCGTTGCCCCGGGGTACGACTATGGCTACACCTTC. Amino acid sequence: CSVAPGYDYGYTF.

The count of this clone is one. The chain links TRBV27 to TRBJ2-3; 8 bases fit TRBD2. Trimming at V came to 6 bases and at J to 0 bases, leaving 5 bases not matched to a gene. From germline, CDR1 is MNHEY and CDR2 SMNVEV (reference sequence). CDR3 length equals 15 residues. The DNA for the CDR3 is TGTGCCAGCAGCATGGCTAGCGGGAGCACAGATACGCAGTATTTT. Protein sequence: CASSMASGSTDTQYF.

V gene TRBV21-1 combines with J gene TRBJ2-2; whether TRBD1, the table's D call, matches the DNA was not checked. TRBV21-1 is designated a pseudogene. The CDR3 sequence is 19 residues long. The CDR3 bases are TGTGCCAGCAGCACAATTCCGGGACAGGGGGACGGAGTTACCGGGGAGCTGTTTTTT. Translating gives CASSTIPGQGDGVTGELFF.

In this sample, this clone turned up once. The chain recombines TRBV11-3 with TRBJ1-3; no reliable D call. V was clipped by 1 base and J by 0 bases, with 7 bases between them. CDR1 and CDR2 (germline): SGHNT, YENEEA. There are 15 residues in the CDR3. The CDR3 coding sequence is TGTGCCAGCAGCTTAGCATCAAGCTCTGGAAACACCATATATTTT. It codes for CASSLASSSGNTIYF.

This chain uses TRBV19 with TRBJ1-1, with 10 bases that match TRBD1. Trimming cost V 7 bases and J 4 bases; bases outside gene matches: 15. The CDR3 covers 17 residues. Germline CDR1 and CDR2: LNHDA and SQIVND (reference sequence). The chain's CDR3 is CASIPFPGQGRSTEAFF. CDR3 coding DNA: TGTGCCAGTATCCCCTTCCCGGGACAGGGGAGGAGCACTGAAGCTTTCTTT.

This clone turned up a few times. The chain joins TRBV7-2 to TRBJ2-7, with TRBD2 matching over 7 bases. Looked up from germline, CDR1 is SGHTA and CDR2 is FQGNSA. CDR3 length equals 14 residues. The J segment lost 1 base and the V segment lost 5 bases, leaving 5 bases of the junction unmatched. The CDR3 sequence is CASSPQAGSYEQYF. The CDR3 DNA reads as TGTGCCAGCAGCCCCCAAGCGGGGTCCTACGAGCAGTACTTC.

In DNA, the CDR3 is TGCGCCAGCAGCTTGGCCGGGGGGAACAATGAGCAGTTCTTC. Translating gives CASSLAGGNNEQFF. The V gene is TRBV5-1, the J gene TRBJ2-1, with TRBD2 matching over 7 bases. V dropped 0 bases and J dropped 5; count of bases not matched to a gene: 2. Germline CDR1 SGHRS, CDR2 YFSETQ. This CDR3 has 14 residues.

This clone was observed a handful of times. The V gene is TRBV19, the J gene TRBJ2-7, with D uncertain. This CDR3 is 14 amino acids long. Germline CDR1 reads LNHDA; CDR2 reads SQIVND (reference sequence). The V and J ends lost 3 bases and 0 bases respectively, with 9 bases between them. The CDR3 region has the DNA TGTGCCAGTAGTATGCAGGCCGACTCCTACGAGCAGTACTTC. This sequence encodes CASSMQADSYEQYF. Filled out from reference TRBV19 and TRBJ2-7, the complete variable domain reads DGGITQSPKYLFRKEGQNVTLSCEQNLNHDAMYWYRQDPGQGLRLIYYSQIVNDFQKGDIAEGYSVSREKKESFPLTVTSAQKNPTAFYLCASSMQADSYEQYFGPGTRLTVT.

The V gene is TRBV18, the J gene TRBJ1-4; 9 nucleotides line up with TRBD1. The CDR3 extends over 15 amino acids. Germline loops: CDR1 KGHSH, CDR2 LQKENI. The ends lost 6 bases at V and 8 bases at J; junction bases unmatched: 10. The CDR3 loop reads CASSSTGGESEKLFF. The CDR3 DNA sequence: TGTGCCAGCTCGTCCACAGGGGGCGAGTCGGAAAAACTGTTTTTT.

The chain carries TRBV19 and TRBJ2-2, with 14 bases lining up with TRBD2. This CDR3 is built from 18 residues. Germline V gene lookup returns CDR1 LNHDA and CDR2 SQIVND (reference sequence). Trimming at V came to 9 bases and at J to 5 bases, leaving 14 bases not matched to a gene. The CDR3 DNA reads TGTGCCAGCATCAGTGGGGGACTAGCGGGAGAGGGTACCGGGGAGCTGTTTTTT. Its translation: CASISGGLAGEGTGELFF.

This clone was counted only a few times. The rearrangement joins TRBV19 to TRBJ2-2, with D perhaps matching TRBD2 (5 bases). Germline CDR1 reads LNHDA; CDR2 reads SQIVND (reference sequence). The CDR3 is 15 residues long. Deletions cut 3 bases from V and 1 base from J, with 9 bases between. CDR3 DNA sequence: TGTGCCAGTAGTATGCGGGCGGGGAACACCGGGGAGCTGTTTTTT. This codes for CASSMRAGNTGELFF.